This T cell receptor (beta chain) derives from a study of T cells after yellow fever vaccination. Background on the study: Fractions containing few cells were prepared with SMART-Seq v4 Ultra Low Input.

To note about this clonotype: Its target is unknown.

V lost 0 bases, J lost 4 bases, and 8 bases stayed unmatched. This CDR3 contains 16 residues. From germline, CDR1 is LGHNA and CDR2 YNFKEQ. 5'RACE template switching produced TCR cDNA carrying a universal primer site and UMIs. TCRdb re-called the 5' RACE reads with MiXCR, one entry per CDR3 protein. The sample consists of roughly 170,000 distinct CDR3 sequences, approximately 6.2% of them appearing once. The study, taken as a whole, reports: Most clones from primary vaccination were detected again post-booster (approximately 97% CD4, roughly 85% CD8).

This clonotype was sampled from a man aged 18-30 years who received the YFV17D yellow fever vaccine. Source: CD4+ T cells sorted from PBMCs, taken on the day of the first yellow fever vaccination. The J gene is TRBJ2-5, the V gene TRBV4-2; 7 bases agree with TRBD2. The CDR3 reads CASSQDPGGSGETQYF. DNA of the CDR3: TGTGCCAGCAGCCAAGATCCCGGGGGGTCGGGAGAGACCCAGTACTTC.